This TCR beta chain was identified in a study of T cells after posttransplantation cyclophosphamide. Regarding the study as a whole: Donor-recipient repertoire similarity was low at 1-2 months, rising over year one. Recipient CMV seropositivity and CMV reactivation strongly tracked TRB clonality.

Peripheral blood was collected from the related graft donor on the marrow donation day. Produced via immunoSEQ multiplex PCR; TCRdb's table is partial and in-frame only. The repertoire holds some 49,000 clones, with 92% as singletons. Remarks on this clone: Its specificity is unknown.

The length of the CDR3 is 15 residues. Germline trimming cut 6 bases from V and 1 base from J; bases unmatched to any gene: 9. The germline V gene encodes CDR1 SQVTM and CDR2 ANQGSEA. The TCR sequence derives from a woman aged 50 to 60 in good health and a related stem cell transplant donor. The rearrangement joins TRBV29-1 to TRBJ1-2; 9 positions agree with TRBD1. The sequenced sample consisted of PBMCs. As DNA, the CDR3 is TGCAGCGTCCCCGCGGGGGACAGGGTTAACTATGGCTACACCTTC. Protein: CSVPAGDRVNYGYTF.